The entry below gives a single T cell receptor (beta chain) sequence along with its context. The data were taken from a study of T cells in tuberculosis. Thawed, overnight-rested PBMC were stained with GMM-loaded CD1B tetramer, viability dye and anti-CD3, then sorted. The CD1B tetramers carried C32 glucose monomycolate purified from Rhodococcus equi. Tetramer-sorted PBMC had been CD14 monocyte-depleted before freezing. CDR1 and CDR2 (germline): LNHDA, SQIVND (reference sequence). The CDR3 has 16 amino acids. J was trimmed by 4 bases and V by 8 bases; bases with no gene match: 11. Sequencing of TCR-alpha and TCR-beta chains was unpaired. Repertoires were generated with immunoSEQ multiplex PCR, while TCRdb's copy carries only in-frame clones and drops some. The sample yields around 60,000 clones, around 81% seen once.

The sample taken for sequencing was CD1b-GMM tetramer-negative cells sorted from PBMCs. The gene calls are TRBV19 and TRBJ2-2; 9 bases agree with TRBD1. This TCR was recovered from an adult woman with latent tuberculosis. The CDR3 coding sequence is TGTGCCAGTTTTTACACAGGGGGCTCTATCACCGGGGAGCTGTTTTTT. It specifies CASFYTGGSITGELFF.